This TCR beta chain was captured in a study of blood T cells in healthy people across ages. The authors ran a second PCR of roughly 6 to 12 cycles using a sample-barcoded 5' primer and a J-beta primer mix. One entry per CDR3 protein, called by TCRdb with MiXCR from the 5' RACE reads. The sample has 800,000 to 950,000 distinct CDR3 sequences; 35% to 40% are singletons. Germline lookup yields CDR1 LGHNA and CDR2 YNFKEQ. CDR3 length equals 17 residues. This receptor was identified in a man between 18 and 35 years old in good health. Input material: blood. The genes are TRBV4-2 and TRBJ2-5; 9 bases map to TRBD1. The J call may be mistaken, given a closer DNA end match to TRBJ2-7. CDR3 protein: CASSQGVVDRGSYEQYF. The CDR3 DNA reads as TGTGCCAGCAGCCAGGGGGTTGTGGACAGGGGTAGCTACGAGCAGTACTTC.